This TCR beta chain was captured in a study of cytomegalovirus exposure and HLA in healthy donors. Regarding the study as a whole: For TCR beta chains, V- and J-gene trimming was later linked to a missense DCLRE1C variant. There were under 200 TCR beta chains listed as cytomegalovirus-associated.

V dropped 0 bases and J dropped 1 base, with 4 bases sitting between them. The length of the CDR3 is 13 residues. Germline CDR1 and CDR2: SGHRS and YFSETQ. This clone was seen a few times. The antigen is unknown. Amplification used 60 Vbeta primers and 13 Jbeta primers. TCRdb's copy holds only in-frame clones and misses some; the assay was immunoSEQ multiplex PCR. Counted here are 110,000 to 150,000 clones, more than 75% occurring once; the ten biggest clones make up less than 3%. This chain uses TRBV5-1 with TRBJ2-5; D is unresolved. The receptor was isolated from a woman younger than 30 in good health and CMV-seropositive. Sequencing was performed on PBMCs. The CDR3 DNA sequence: TGCGCCAGCAGCTTGGGACTCCAAGAGACCCAGTACTTC. It yields the protein CASSLGLQETQYF.